This T cell receptor (beta chain) was found in a study of T-cell reconstitution after alpha-beta-depleted transplantation in children (dated by TCRdb to the mid-2010s). Concerning the study at large: Using TCR repertoire profiling, the study followed T-cell immune reconstitution in a quantitative way in children after TCRalphabeta/CD19-depleted allogeneic hematopoietic cell transplantation.

As concerns this clonotype: Its antigen remains undetermined. Lacking the conserved final phenylalanine or tryptophan, this CDR3 likely reflects a read error. The DNA is omitted, as the CDR3 cannot be located on it reliably, and the CDR3 follows TCRdb's listing.

This sample's treatment or condition label indicates: allogeneic hematopoietic cell transplantation with graft depleted of TCRalphabeta T cells and CD19 B cells. TCRalphabeta/CD19-depleted allogeneic hematopoietic cell grafts were given to the transplant recipients, all of whom were children. Broad study findings and their caveats: Hyperexpanded clone frequencies declined over subsequent months; after one year, T-cell counts and TCRbeta diversity were mostly attributed to newly produced T cells. Apparently early alphabetaT-cell count recovery about two months after transplant reportedly relied on only several hundred rapidly expanded clones derived from non-depleted graft cells. In some patients, the high TCRbeta diversity seen at day 60 was put down to recipient T cells and intrathymic progenitors that had survived conditioning.

Libraries were prepared through PCR. TCRdb records Illumina HiSeq 2500 as the sequencer. TCR libraries were prepared with molecular barcoding, using unique molecular identifiers to normalize TCRbeta repertoire quantification. TCRdb reanalyzed the raw reads on its own, using fastp at Q25 for trimming and MiXCR for clone calling, and kept in-frame beta chains. Every CDR3 protein is listed once, alongside the most common genes and DNA of its rows. This sample lists 90,000 to 150,000 distinct CDR3 sequences; 20% to 25% were detected once. 10% of the sample rests with the top ten. Based on the germline V gene, the CDR1 and CDR2 sequences are SGHRS and YFSETQ. Inclusive of both ends, the CDR3 amounts to 13 amino acids.

This sequence uses TRBV5-1 and TRBJ2-1; the table's D call TRBD1 went unverified against the DNA. The source is a male patient under 10 years old who had a stem cell transplant for chronic granulomatous disease, so the T cells may come from the graft donor. This sample comprised PBMCs, mostly from graft donor cells, obtained 180 days after TCRalphabeta/CD19-depleted stem cell transplant. The CDR3 protein is CASSVSRQASEFL.